Sequencing of this T cell receptor beta chain was carried out in a study of shared T cell receptors in the human thymus (dated by TCRdb to the early 2020s). Background for the entire study: The study examined how self-reactive, shared T-cell receptor alpha chains are generated in the human thymus.

Between the V and J ends, shortened by 8 bases and 4 bases respectively, the junction contains 15 bases. The germline V gene sets CDR1 to SNHLY and CDR2 to FYNNEI. The CDR3 goes from the cysteine to the phenylalanine over 14 residues. Just the 42-base CDR3 DNA is kept, in frame starting at base 1. The receptor library was made with the immunoSEQ multiplex PCR assay. TCRdb carries this immuneACCESS record with in-frame sequences only. Its versions omit some clonotypes, under half of them owing to an unresolved V gene in the studies checked, with the rest unexplained. The sample table shows roughly 410,000 clones, and about 95% are seen once. The ten most abundant clones make up approximately 0.02% of the sample. Comments on this clone: Its antigen is not yet known. Per-base quality was not reported, and no clone a single base away is much larger than it.

The clonotype comes from a human donor. The specimen was thymocytes. This chain is built from TRBV2 and TRBJ1-5; 5 matching bases give a weak D call of TRBD1. This receptor carries the CDR3 CASHRPGSNQPQHF. The DNA sequence is TGTGCCAGCCATCGGCCAGGGAGTAATCAGCCCCAGCATTTT. This CDR3, with the reference TRBV2 and TRBJ1-5 proteins standing in past its ends, gives the full variable domain EPEVTQTPSHQVTQMGQEVILRCVPISNHLYFYWYRQILGQKVEFLVSFYNNEISEKSEIFDDQFSVERPDGSNFTLKIRSTKLEDSAMYFCASHRPGSNQPQHFGDGTRLSIL.